Below, 5 T cell receptor beta chains from the same sample are listed, as sequenced in a study of cytotoxic CD8 clonotypes in ibrutinib-treated CLL. The repertoire was sequenced with immunoSEQ multiplex PCR; TCRdb's copy has only in-frame clones and lacks some. Counted here are around 70,000 clones, around 82% occurring once; the ten biggest clones make up 7.7%. This specimen was PBMCs, taken at disease progression, from a patient treated with ibrutinib. The source is a human donor with chronic lymphocytic leukemia.

The rearrangement links TRBV4-1 to TRBJ2-5; the D gene is possibly TRBD2 (6 bases). V lost 3 bases and J lost 5, with 13 bases in between. The CDR3 sequence is 14 residues long. Germline assignment: CDR1 MGHRA and CDR2 YSYEKL. CDR3 protein: CASSQIGTGETQYF. The DNA of the CDR3 is TGCGCCAGCAGCCAGATCGGGACTGGTGAGACCCAGTACTTC.

V gene TRBV13 combines with J gene TRBJ1-1; 7 nucleotides agree with TRBD1. Germline values: CDR1 PRHDT, CDR2 FYEKMQ (reference sequence). The CDR3 runs to 16 residues. The J segment lost 0 bases and the V segment lost 1 base, leaving 5 bases of the junction unmatched. CDR3 DNA sequence: TGTGCCAGCAGCTTAGCGACAGGGCATATGAACACTGAAGCTTTCTTT. This encodes CASSLATGHMNTEAFF. The full variable domain, in which reference TRBV13 and TRBJ1-1 provide the parts outside the CDR3, is AAGVIQSPRHLIKEKRETATLKCYPIPRHDTVYWYQQGPGQDPQFLISFYEKMQSDKGSIPDRFSAQQFSDYHSELNMSSLELGDSALYFCASSLATGHMNTEAFFGQGTRLTVV.

The genes are TRBV5-1 and TRBJ1-1; D gene ambiguous. The germline gives CDR1 SGHRS, CDR2 YFSETQ. The CDR3 has 13 residues. Trimming left V 0 bases short and J 5 bases short, with 8 bases between. DNA of the CDR3: TGCGCCAGCAGCTTGGCTTGGGGTACTGAAGCTTTCTTT. It specifies CASSLAWGTEAFF.

This clone was seen once. The DNA for the CDR3 is TGTGCCAGCACTCTGTTGACAGGGGGAACAGATACGCAGTATTTT. This sequence encodes CASTLLTGGTDTQYF. The gene calls are TRBV6-1 and TRBJ2-3, with 9 bases lining up with TRBD1. Germline assignment: CDR1 MNHNS and CDR2 SASEGT. The CDR3 runs to 15 residues. Trimming removed 7 bases from V and 3 bases from J; junction bases left unmatched: 8.

V gene TRBV30 combines with J gene TRBJ2-3; 13 positions agree with TRBD2. V lost 2 bases and J lost 4; bases outside the gene matches: 9. CDR3 length: 17 residues. Germline-derived CDR1 and CDR2 are GTSNPN and SVGIG (reference sequence). Here the CDR3 DNA reads TGTGCCTGGAGTAGGGCTCGGACTAGCGGGAGTGCAGATACGCAGTATTTT. Amino acids: CAWSRARTSGSADTQYF.